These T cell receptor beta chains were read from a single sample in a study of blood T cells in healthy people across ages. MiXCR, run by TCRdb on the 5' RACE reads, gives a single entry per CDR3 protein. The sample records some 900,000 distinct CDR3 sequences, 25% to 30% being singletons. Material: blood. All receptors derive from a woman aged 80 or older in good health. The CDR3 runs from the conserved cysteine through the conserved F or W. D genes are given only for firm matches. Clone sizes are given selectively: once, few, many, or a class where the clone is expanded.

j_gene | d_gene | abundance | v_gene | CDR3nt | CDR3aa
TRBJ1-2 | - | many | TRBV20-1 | TGCAGTGCTAAGGAGGGGCTCGACTATGGCTACACCTTC | CSAKEGLDYGYTF
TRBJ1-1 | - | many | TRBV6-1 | TGTGCCAGCGGCCCTTATACGGGGGTGAACACTGAAGCTTTCTTT | CASGPYTGVNTEAFF
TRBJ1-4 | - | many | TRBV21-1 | TGTGCCAGCACCTTGTCGAAGGGACAGGGGGATGAAAAACTGTTTTTT | CASTLSKGQGDEKLFF
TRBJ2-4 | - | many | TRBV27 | TGTGCCAGCAGTACCCCCCTTCTAGCCAAAAACATTCAGTACTTC | CASSTPLLAKNIQYF
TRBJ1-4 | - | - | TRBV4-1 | TGCGCCAGCAGCCAAGCACAGGGAACCTTTAATGAAAAACTGTTTTTT | CASSQAQGTFNEKLFF
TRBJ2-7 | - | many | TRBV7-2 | TGTGCCAGCAGCTTAGCAGGCAGGAAATACGAGCAGTACTTC | CASSLAGRKYEQYF
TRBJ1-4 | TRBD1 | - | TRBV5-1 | TGCGCCAGCAGCTTGGCCGGGACAGGGGCGTTTAATGAAAAACTGTATTTT | CASSLAGTGAFNEKLYF
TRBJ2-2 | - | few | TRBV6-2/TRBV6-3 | TGTGCCAGCAGTTACATAGGGCACCGGGGGGAGCTGTTTTTT | CASSYIGHRGELFF
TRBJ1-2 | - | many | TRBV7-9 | TGTGCCAGCAGCTTAGTTGGGGGCTATAGCTACACCTTC | CASSLVGGYSYTF
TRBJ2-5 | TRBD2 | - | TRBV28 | TGTGCCAGCAGTCCAGCGGGGCTTGTAGAGACCCAGTACTTC | CASSPAGLVETQYF
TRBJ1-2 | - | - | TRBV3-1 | TGTGCCAGCGGAGGACAGCCGGATGGCTACACCTTC | CASGGQPDGYTF